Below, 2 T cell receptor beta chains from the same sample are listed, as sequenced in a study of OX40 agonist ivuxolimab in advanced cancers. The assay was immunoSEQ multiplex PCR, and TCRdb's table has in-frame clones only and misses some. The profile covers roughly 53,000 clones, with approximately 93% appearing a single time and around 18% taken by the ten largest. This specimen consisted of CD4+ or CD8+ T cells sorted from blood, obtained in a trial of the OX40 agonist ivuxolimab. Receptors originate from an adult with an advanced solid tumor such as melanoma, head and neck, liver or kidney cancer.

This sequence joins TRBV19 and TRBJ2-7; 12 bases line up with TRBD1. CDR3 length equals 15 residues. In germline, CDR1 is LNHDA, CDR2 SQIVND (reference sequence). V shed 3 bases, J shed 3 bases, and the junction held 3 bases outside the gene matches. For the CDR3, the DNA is TGTGCCAGTAGTATTGGGACAGGGGGCAACTACGAGCAGTACTTC. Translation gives CASSIGTGGNYEQYF.

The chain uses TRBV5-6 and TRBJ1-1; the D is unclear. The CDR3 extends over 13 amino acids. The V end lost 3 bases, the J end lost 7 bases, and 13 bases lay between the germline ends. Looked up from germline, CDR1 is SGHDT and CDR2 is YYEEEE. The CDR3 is CASSWGSAIEAFF. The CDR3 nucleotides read TGTGCCAGCAGCTGGGGTTCGGCGATTGAAGCTTTCTTT.